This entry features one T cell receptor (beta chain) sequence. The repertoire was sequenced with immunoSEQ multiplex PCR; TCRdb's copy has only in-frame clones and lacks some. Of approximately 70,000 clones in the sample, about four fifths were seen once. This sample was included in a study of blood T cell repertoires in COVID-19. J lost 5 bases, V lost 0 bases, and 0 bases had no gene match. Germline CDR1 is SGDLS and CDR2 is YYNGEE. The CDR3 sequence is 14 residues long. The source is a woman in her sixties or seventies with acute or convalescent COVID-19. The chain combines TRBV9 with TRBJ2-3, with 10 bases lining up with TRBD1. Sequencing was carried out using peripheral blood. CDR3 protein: CASSVGTGGDTQYF. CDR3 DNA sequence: TGTGCCAGCAGCGTAGGGACAGGGGGAGATACGCAGTATTTT.